These 10 T cell receptor beta chains originate from one sample sequenced in a study of cytomegalovirus exposure and HLA in healthy donors. 13 Jbeta primers and 60 Vbeta primers were used for the PCR. Produced via immunoSEQ multiplex PCR; TCRdb's table is partial and in-frame only. Here the sample spans 100,000 to 150,000 clones, over 60% being singletons. Sequenced sample: PBMCs. The source is a woman in her thirties or forties in good health and CMV-seropositive.

The chain uses TRBV29-1 and TRBJ1-5, with TRBD1 matching 7 bases. V lost 7 bases and J lost 5; bases outside the gene matches: 8. CDR3 length: 13 amino acids. CDR1 SQVTM and CDR2 ANQGSEA come from the germline V gene. The CDR3 nucleotides read TGCAGCGCTACGACAGGGAAGGATCAGCCCCAGCATTTT. It encodes CSATTGKDQPQHF. Together with reference TRBV29-1 and TRBJ1-5, the CDR3 gives the full variable domain: SAVISQKPSRDICQRGTSLTIQCQVDSQVTMMFWYRQQPGQSLTLIATANQGSEATYESGFVIDKFPISRPNLTFSTLTVSNMSPEDSSIYLCSATTGKDQPQHFGDGTRLSIL.

This chain links TRBV29-1 with TRBJ2-1, with D unclear. The germline gives CDR1 SQVTM, CDR2 ANQGSEA. CDR3 length: 10 residues. The ends were cut back, 6 bases at V and 12 bases at J, with 12 bases in the middle. In nucleotides, the CDR3 is TGCAGCGTGGGTACCACGGGGCAGTTCTTC. Its translation: CSVGTTGQFF.

The J gene is TRBJ2-7, the V gene TRBV6-5, with a possible D match to TRBD2 (6 bases). This CDR3 has 13 residues. Germline CDR1 is MNHEY and CDR2 is SVGAGI. V dropped 5 bases and J dropped 6 bases, with 14 bases sitting between them. The CDR3 is CASSRSRDFEQYF. The CDR3 DNA reads as TGTGCCAGCAGTCGATCGCGGGATTTCGAGCAGTACTTC.

This chain uses TRBV6-5 with TRBJ2-1; D is possibly TRBD1 (6 bases). This CDR3 contains 15 residues. V lost 2 bases and J lost 7, with 15 bases in between. The germline V gene encodes CDR1 MNHEY and CDR2 SVGAGI. CDR3 nucleotide sequence: TGTGCCAGCAGTTACATGTTCGGACAGATTAATGAGCAGTTCTTC. This gives the protein CASSYMFGQINEQFF.

CDR3 residues: CASSLAGGVGEQFF. CDR3 coding DNA: TGCGCCAGCAGCTTAGCGGGAGGTGTGGGTGAGCAGTTCTTC. The V and J genes are TRBV5-1 and TRBJ2-1; 9 positions match TRBD2. The CDR3 is 14 residues long. V lost 2 bases and J lost 9; bases outside the gene matches: 6. The germline V gene encodes CDR1 SGHRS and CDR2 YFSETQ.

The chain couples TRBV6-6 to TRBJ1-4, with TRBD1 as a possible D gene (5 bases). The V gene lost 0 bases and the J gene lost 8 bases, with 10 bases spanning the gap. The V gene's germline CDR1 is MNHNY and CDR2 SVGAGI (reference sequence). The length of the CDR3 is 14 residues. CDR3 region: CASSYSQAGEKLFF. The CDR3 DNA is TGTGCCAGCAGTTACTCACAGGCCGGGGAAAAACTGTTTTTT.

This sequence joins TRBV27 and TRBJ2-7; TRBD1 agrees at 9 bases. Germline V gene data show CDR1 as MNHEY and CDR2 as SMNVEV (reference sequence). This CDR3 contains 14 residues. Trimming cost V 5 bases and J 7 bases; bases outside gene matches: 9. DNA of the CDR3: TGTGCCAGCAGTCGACAGGGGGTTTACGGGGAGCAGTACTTC. This sequence encodes CASSRQGVYGEQYF.

The chain couples TRBV5-1 to TRBJ2-7; 8 bases map to TRBD1. Trimming at V came to 4 bases and at J to 0 bases, leaving 3 bases not matched to a gene. The CDR3 spans 14 residues. Germline loops: CDR1 SGHRS, CDR2 YFSETQ. The CDR3 DNA is TGCGCCAGCAGCGGGGACAGGAGCTCCTACGAGCAGTACTTC. Amino acid sequence: CASSGDRSSYEQYF.

The rearrangement links TRBV7-9 to TRBJ2-2, with 11 bases lining up with TRBD2. The V gene's germline CDR1 is SEHNR and CDR2 FQNEAQ (reference sequence). This CDR3 has 17 amino acids. Trimming removed 0 bases from V and 5 bases from J; junction bases left unmatched: 5. The CDR3 sequence is CASSLARLAGGTGELFF. The CDR3 nucleotides read TGTGCCAGCAGCTTAGCACGCCTAGCGGGAGGTACCGGGGAGCTGTTTTTT.

This chain connects TRBV5-1 to TRBJ2-2, with D perhaps matching TRBD2 (6 bases). V was trimmed by 9 bases and J by 1 base, leaving 13 bases between them. This CDR3 has 14 residues. Germline V CDR1 and CDR2: SGHRS, YFSETQ. CDR3 bases: TGCGCCACCTCAGAAGCGGGGAACACCGGGGAGCTGTTTTTT. Its protein is CATSEAGNTGELFF.